This T cell receptor (beta chain) was profiled in a study of response to subunit inactivated influenza vaccine. Findings of the study overall: The authors proposed limited new T cell recruitment per seasonal influenza vaccination.

TCRdb fed the RT-PCR reads into MiXCR, producing one record per CDR3 protein. The table has 550,000 to 800,000 distinct CDR3 sequences, 15% to 19% seen once; the top ten hold 11%. In regard to this clonotype: Its antigen is as yet unknown.

CDR1 is LGHNA and CDR2 is YNFKEQ in the germline V gene. This CDR3 has 13 amino acids. V lost 5 bases and J 5 bases, leaving 12 bases between the germline ends. The sequence derives from a man between 45 and 60 years old who received an inactivated influenza vaccine. This rearrangement joins TRBV4-2 to TRBJ1-1; possible D gene TRBD1, 5 bases. Specimen: PBMCs from blood, collected 11 to 12 days after vaccination. For the CDR3, the DNA is TGTGCCAGCAGCTACGCGGGGGGAACTGAAGCTTTCTTT. This encodes CASSYAGGTEAFF.